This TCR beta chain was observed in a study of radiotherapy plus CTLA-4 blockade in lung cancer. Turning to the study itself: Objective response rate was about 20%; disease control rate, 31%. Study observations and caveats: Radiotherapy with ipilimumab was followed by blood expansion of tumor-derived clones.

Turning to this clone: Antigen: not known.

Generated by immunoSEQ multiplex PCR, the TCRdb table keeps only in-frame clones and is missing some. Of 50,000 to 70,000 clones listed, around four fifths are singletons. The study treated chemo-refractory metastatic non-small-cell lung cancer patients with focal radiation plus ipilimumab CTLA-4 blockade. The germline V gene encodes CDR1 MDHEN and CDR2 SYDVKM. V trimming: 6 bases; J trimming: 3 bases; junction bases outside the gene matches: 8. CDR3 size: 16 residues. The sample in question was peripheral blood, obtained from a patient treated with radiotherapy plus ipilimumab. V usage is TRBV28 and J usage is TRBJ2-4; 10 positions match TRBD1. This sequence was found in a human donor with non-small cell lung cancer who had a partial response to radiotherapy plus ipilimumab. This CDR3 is CASSPFGQGGKNIQYF. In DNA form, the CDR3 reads TGTGCCAGCAGCCCATTCGGACAGGGGGGCAAAAACATTCAGTACTTC.